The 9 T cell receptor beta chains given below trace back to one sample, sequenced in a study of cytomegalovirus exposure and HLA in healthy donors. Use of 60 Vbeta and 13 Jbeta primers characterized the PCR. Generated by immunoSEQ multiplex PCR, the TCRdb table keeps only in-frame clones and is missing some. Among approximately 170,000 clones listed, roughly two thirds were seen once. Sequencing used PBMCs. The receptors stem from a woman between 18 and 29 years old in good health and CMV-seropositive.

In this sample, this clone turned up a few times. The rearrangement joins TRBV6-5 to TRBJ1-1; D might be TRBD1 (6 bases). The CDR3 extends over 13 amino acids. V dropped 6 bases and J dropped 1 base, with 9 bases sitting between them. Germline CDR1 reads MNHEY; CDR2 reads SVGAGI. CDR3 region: CASSLGGNTEAFF. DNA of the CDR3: TGTGCCAGCAGCCTAGGGGGGAACACTGAAGCTTTCTTT.

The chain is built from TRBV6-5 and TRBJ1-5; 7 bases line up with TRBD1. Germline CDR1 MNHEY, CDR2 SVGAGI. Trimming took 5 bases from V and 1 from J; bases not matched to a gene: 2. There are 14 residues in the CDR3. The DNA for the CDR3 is TGTGCCAGCAGTCTCAGGGGGAGCAATCAGCCCCAGCATTTT. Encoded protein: CASSLRGSNQPQHF.

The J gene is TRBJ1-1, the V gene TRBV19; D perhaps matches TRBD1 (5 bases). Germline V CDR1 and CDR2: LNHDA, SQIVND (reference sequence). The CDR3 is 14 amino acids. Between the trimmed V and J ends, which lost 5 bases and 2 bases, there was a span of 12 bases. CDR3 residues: CASSPGIGNTEAFF. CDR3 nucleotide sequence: TGTGCCAGTAGTCCAGGGATCGGTAACACTGAAGCTTTCTTT.

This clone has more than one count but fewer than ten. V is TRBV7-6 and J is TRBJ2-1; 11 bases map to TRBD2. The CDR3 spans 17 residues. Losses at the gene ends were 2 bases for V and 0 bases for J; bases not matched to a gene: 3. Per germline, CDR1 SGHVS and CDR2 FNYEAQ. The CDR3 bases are TGTGCCAGCAGCTTAACTAGCGGGGGTTTCTCCTACAATGAGCAGTTCTTC. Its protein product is CASSLTSGGFSYNEQFF. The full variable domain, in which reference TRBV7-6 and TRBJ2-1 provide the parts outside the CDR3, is GAGVSQSPRYKVTKRGQDVALRCDPISGHVSLYWYRQALGQGPEFLTYFNYEAQQDKSGLPNDRFSAERPEGSISTLTIQRTEQRDSAMYRCASSLTSGGFSYNEQFFGPGTRLTVL.

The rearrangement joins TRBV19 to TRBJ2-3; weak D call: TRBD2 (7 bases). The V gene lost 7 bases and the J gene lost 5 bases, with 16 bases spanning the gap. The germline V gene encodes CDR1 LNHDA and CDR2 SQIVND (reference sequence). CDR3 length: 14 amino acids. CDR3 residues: CASNGQGGEDTQYF. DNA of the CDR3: TGTGCCAGTAACGGCCAAGGGGGGGAAGATACGCAGTATTTT.

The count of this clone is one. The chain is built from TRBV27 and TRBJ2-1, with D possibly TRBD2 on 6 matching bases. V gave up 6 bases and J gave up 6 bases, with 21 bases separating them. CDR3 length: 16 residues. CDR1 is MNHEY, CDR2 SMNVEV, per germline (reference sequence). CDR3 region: CASRPLGGTDGNEQFF. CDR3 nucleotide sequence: TGTGCCAGCAGGCCCTTGGGCGGGACTGACGGCAATGAGCAGTTCTTC.

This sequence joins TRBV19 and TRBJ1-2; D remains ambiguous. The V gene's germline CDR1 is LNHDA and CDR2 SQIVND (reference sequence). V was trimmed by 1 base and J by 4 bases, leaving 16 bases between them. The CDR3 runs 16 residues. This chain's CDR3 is CASSIVPPTAIYGYTF. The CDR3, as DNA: TGTGCCAGTAGTATAGTTCCCCCTACAGCTATCTATGGCTACACCTTC. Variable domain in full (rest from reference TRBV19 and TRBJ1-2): DGGITQSPKYLFRKEGQNVTLSCEQNLNHDAMYWYRQDPGQGLRLIYYSQIVNDFQKGDIAEGYSVSREKKESFPLTVTSAQKNPTAFYLCASSIVPPTAIYGYTFGSGTRLTVV.

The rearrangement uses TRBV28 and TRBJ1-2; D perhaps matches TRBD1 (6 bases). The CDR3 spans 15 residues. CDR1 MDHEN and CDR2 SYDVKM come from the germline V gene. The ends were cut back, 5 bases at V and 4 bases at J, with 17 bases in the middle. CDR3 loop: CASSVLSGEGYGYTF. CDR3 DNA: TGTGCCAGCAGTGTCCTCTCAGGGGAGGGCTATGGCTACACCTTC.

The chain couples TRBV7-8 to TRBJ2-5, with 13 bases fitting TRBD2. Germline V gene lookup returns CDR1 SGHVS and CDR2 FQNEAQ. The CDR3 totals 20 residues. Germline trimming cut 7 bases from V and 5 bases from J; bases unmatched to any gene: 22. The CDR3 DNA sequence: TGTGCCAGCACCATAACCCAATCACTGACTAGCGGGGGGCCGGGGGAGACCCAGTACTTC. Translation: CASTITQSLTSGGPGETQYF.